This T cell receptor beta chain was identified during a study of naive and memory T cell subsets. Overall study results and limits: A few larger clonotypes appeared in naive repertoires, especially CD8, possibly memory cells re-expressing CD45RA.

Both TRBC1 and TRBC2 were covered by a beta constant-region primer of two equimolar oligonucleotides. The ligated cDNA underwent four PCR rounds using SP2 and nested alpha and beta constant-region primers. MiXCR was run by TCRdb on the UMI-ligation and nested PCR reads, yielding one entry per CDR3 protein. The table includes tens of thousands of distinct CDR3 sequences, about 10% detected once. Worth noting for this clonotype: Antigen unknown.

The germline gives CDR1 SGHDN, CDR2 FVKESK. Trimming took 0 bases from V and 6 from J; bases not matched to a gene: 11. CDR3 length equals 18 residues. The chain combines TRBV14 with TRBJ2-2, with 9 bases identical to TRBD1. The sequencing input was naive CD8+ T cells from blood. This receptor was taken from a human donor in good health. The CDR3 loop reads CASSQDVGTGSFAGELFF. For the CDR3, the DNA is TGTGCCAGCAGCCAAGATGTGGGGACAGGGAGCTTCGCCGGGGAGCTGTTTTTT. Full variable domain (rest looked up from reference TRBV14 and TRBJ2-2): EAGVTQFPSHSVIEKGQTVTLRCDPISGHDNLYWYRRVMGKEIKFLLHFVKESKQDESGMPNNRFLAERTGGTYSTLKVQPAELEDSGVYFCASSQDVGTGSFAGELFFGEGSRLTVL.